This entry lists 17 T cell receptor beta chains sequenced from one sample in a study of yellow fever vaccine responses in identical twins (dated by TCRdb to the late 2010s). The protocol used for the library was RT-PCR. The run used an Illumina HiSeq 2500. Starting from the raw public reads, TCRdb applied fastp trimming at Q25, assembled clones with MiXCR and retained in-frame beta chains. Entries are consolidated by CDR3 protein sequence, retaining the most common genes and DNA. This sample comprises around 13,000 distinct CDR3 sequences, 84% of them detected only once. The ten largest clones take up 0.67% of the sample. Sequences were derived from T cells from blood (PBMCs), unsorted or a sorted subset (not recorded which), sampled before or after yellow fever vaccination (not recorded which). These receptors came from a woman aged 18 to 35 who received the yellow fever vaccine. Donor details come from another sample of the same person, matched by shared clones.

In its sample, this clonotype was seen once. The CDR3 region is CASREAGYEQYF. The CDR3, as DNA: TGTGCCAGCAGGGAAGCGGGATACGAGCAGTACTTC. V gene TRBV28 combines with J gene TRBJ2-7; TRBD2 matches at 7 bases. With V trimmed by 6 bases and J by 4 bases, 3 bases remained unmatched. This CDR3 region has 12 residues. Per the germline V gene, CDR1 is MDHEN and CDR2 is SYDVKM.

This sequence joins TRBV11-1 and TRBJ2-1; D unclear. This CDR3 is built from 14 residues. From germline, CDR1 is SGHAT and CDR2 FQDESV (reference sequence). Trimming took 1 base from V and 0 from J, leaving 4 bases between them. The CDR3 region is CASSLGGSYNEQFF. In DNA form, the CDR3 reads TGTGCCAGCAGCTTAGGAGGCTCCTACAATGAGCAGTTCTTC.

V usage is TRBV5-1 and J usage is TRBJ2-7; TRBD1 aligns across 9 bases. Germline V gene sequence: CDR1 SGHRS, CDR2 YFSETQ. The CDR3 runs 14 residues. V lost 4 bases to trimming and J lost 1 base; unmatched junction nucleotides: 3. CDR3 sequence (DNA): TGCGCCAGCAGCCCCGGGACAGGGTCCTACGAGCAGTACTTC. The encoded protein is CASSPGTGSYEQYF.

The sample holds a few counts of this clonotype. V usage is TRBV10-3 and J usage is TRBJ1-1, with 8 bases lining up with TRBD1. The V gene end was trimmed by 1 base and the J gene end by 0 bases; junction bases not matched to a gene: 10. The germline gives CDR1 ENHRY, CDR2 SYGVKD. The CDR3 has 18 residues. The CDR3, as DNA: TGTGCCATCAGTGAGTTACGTTACAGGGGGACAGTGAACACTGAAGCTTTCTTT. Amino acids: CAISELRYRGTVNTEAFF.

V is TRBV7-9 and J is TRBJ2-7, with 9 bases identical to TRBD1. Unmatched junction bases numbered 8, after V lost 0 bases and J lost 5 bases. Germline values: CDR1 SEHNR, CDR2 FQNEAQ (reference sequence). The CDR3 has 16 amino acids. The CDR3 DNA sequence: TGTGCCAGCAGCTTAGCCCGGGACAGGGTCTTCAACGAGCAGTACGTC. It specifies CASSLARDRVFNEQYV.

CDR3 in amino acids: CASSLSPDRAFF. The DNA for the CDR3 is TGTGCCAGCAGCTTGTCCCCGGATAGAGCTTTCTTT. The chain uses TRBV5-6 and TRBJ1-1; D remains unclear. Germline lookup yields CDR1 SGHDT and CDR2 YYEEEE. The V gene lost 1 base and the J gene lost 10 bases, with 11 bases spanning the gap. This CDR3 is 12 amino acids long.

The chain links TRBV29-1 to TRBJ2-5; no clear D gene. V lost 0 bases, J lost 7 bases, and 12 bases lay in between. The CDR3 spans 13 residues. Germline V gives CDR1 SQVTM, CDR2 ANQGSEA. Written as DNA, the CDR3 is TGCAGCGTTGAAGATAGCACCCTTGGGACCCAGTACTTC. This sequence encodes CSVEDSTLGTQYF. Using reference TRBV29-1 and TRBJ2-5 for the parts outside the CDR3, the full variable domain is SAVISQKPSRDICQRGTSLTIQCQVDSQVTMMFWYRQQPGQSLTLIATANQGSEATYESGFVIDKFPISRPNLTFSTLTVSNMSPEDSSIYLCSVEDSTLGTQYFGPGTRLLVL.

Turning to this clonotype: Since no conserved phenylalanine or tryptophan closes the CDR3, a read error is the likely cause. The chain combines TRBV29-1 with TRBJ2-1, with 9 positions matching TRBD2. Trimming at V came to 1 base and at J to 12 bases, leaving 4 bases not matched to a gene. The CDR3 runs to 12 residues. CDR1 and CDR2 (germline): SQVTM, ANQGSEA. CDR3 DNA sequence: TGCAGCGTTGAAGTTAGCGGGAGCATGCAGTTCCTC. Its translation is CSVEVSGSMQFL.

This clonotype was observed once. The chain has TRBV29-1 and TRBJ2-1; TRBD1 is a possible D gene (5 bases). CDR1 is SQVTM and CDR2 is ANQGSEA in the germline V gene. The CDR3 runs to 13 residues. Deletions cut 2 bases from V and 3 bases from J, with 8 bases between. CDR3 DNA sequence: TGCAGCGTTGAACTTGACAGCTACAATGAGCAGTTCTTC. Its protein is CSVELDSYNEQFF.

The J gene is TRBJ2-1, the V gene TRBV19, with TRBD1 as a possible D gene (5 bases). This CDR3 has 14 residues. Per the germline V gene, CDR1 is LNHDA and CDR2 is SQIVND (reference sequence). V was pared by 5 bases and J by 9 bases, with 17 bases between. This CDR3 is CASSPTQGLSEQFF. CDR3 coding DNA: TGTGCCAGTAGTCCTACCCAGGGTCTCTCTGAGCAGTTCTTC.

This chain joins TRBV11-2 and TRBJ2-1; D not resolved. The germline V gene has CDR1 SGHAT and CDR2 FQNNGV. The CDR3 is 13 amino acids. Trimming took 5 bases from V and 9 from J, leaving 14 bases between them. The CDR3 loop is CASSLGEAGEQFF. The CDR3 DNA sequence: TGTGCCAGCAGCCTAGGAGAGGCAGGTGAGCAGTTCTTC.

The chain employs TRBV29-1 and TRBJ2-1; D is perhaps TRBD2 (7 bases). In germline, CDR1 is SQVTM, CDR2 ANQGSEA. Trimming removed 6 bases from V and 10 bases from J, with 16 bases in between. The CDR3 has 12 amino acids. CDR3 protein: CSVVKGGMEQFF. The CDR3 DNA follows: TGCAGCGTCGTTAAGGGGGGGATGGAGCAGTTCTTC.

The CDR3 region is CSVEGGGSYEQYF. CDR3 sequence (DNA): TGCAGCGTTGAGGGCGGGGGCTCCTACGAGCAGTACTTC. This chain uses TRBV29-1 with TRBJ2-7, with TRBD2 identical over 7 bases. The CDR3 has 13 amino acids. The germline gives CDR1 SQVTM, CDR2 ANQGSEA. The V segment lost 3 bases and the J segment 0 bases; nucleotides outside the gene matches: 2.

This sequence joins TRBV4-3 and TRBJ2-7, with 9 bases that match TRBD1. Losses at the gene ends were 4 bases for V and 0 bases for J; bases not matched to a gene: 4. CDR1 and CDR2 from the germline V gene are LGHNA and YSLEER. The CDR3 is made up of 15 amino acids. CDR3: CASSPTGGISYEQYV. The CDR3 DNA reads as TGCGCCAGCAGCCCAACAGGGGGCATCTCCTACGAGCAGTACGTC.

Points on this clonotype: Relative to the germline gene, one junction end is altered; a read error may explain this. The CDR3 nucleotides read TGTGCTAGCAGCTTAGACAGGGGCAGGCCCTTCTCGCCCTATGGCTACACCTTC. Translating it yields CASSLDRGRPFSPYGYTF. The rearrangement joins TRBV11-1 to TRBJ1-2; the match to TRBD1 covers 8 bases. The germline gives CDR1 SGHAT, CDR2 FQDESV (reference sequence). The CDR3 has 18 residues.

CDR3 region: CASSLRQGEWPQHF. The CDR3 DNA is TGTGCCAGCAGCCTAAGACAGGGTGAATGGCCCCAGCATTTT. The rearrangement uses TRBV5-5 and TRBJ1-5, with 7 bases identical to TRBD1. V trimming: 4 bases; J trimming: 9 bases; junction bases outside the gene matches: 10. This CDR3 contains 14 residues. Germline-derived CDR1 and CDR2 are SGHKS and YYEKEE (reference sequence).

This clonotype came up a few times. V gene TRBV20-1 combines with J gene TRBJ1-2; D is unresolved. Trimming stripped 3 bases from V and 10 bases from J, with 12 bases between. Germline-derived CDR1 and CDR2 are DFQATT and SNEGSKA (reference sequence). This CDR3 spans 11 amino acids. CDR3 sequence (DNA): TGCAGTGCTAGGAGTGGGCCGGCCTACACCTTC. The encoded protein is CSARSGPAYTF.